This T cell receptor beta chain was recorded in a study of T cells in Graves' hyperthyroidism and ophthalmopathy. Amplified TCR beta CDR3 regions came from RNA transcripts. Researchers ran a first-round RT-PCR on the TCR CDR3 using the HTBI primer set. One entry per CDR3 protein, called by TCRdb with MiXCR from the multiplex PCR reads. In the table there are about half a million distinct CDR3 sequences, around 16% of which are singletons. Lactation, pregnancy, other autoimmune disease or uncontrolled infection led to exclusion of patients. Notes on the study in general: It was a median approximately 7.1 months before onset that the model predicted ophthalmopathy. Clonotypes that were expanded in thyroid above 0.001 mostly appeared in blood too. Using 13 V-J features, a model discriminated ophthalmopathy from stable hyperthyroidism.

With regard to this clonotype: Its antigen is unidentified. This may be a read error, as it is one base from a much larger clone.

This CDR3 is built from 15 residues. Per germline, CDR1 MDHEN and CDR2 SYDVKM. V lost 0 bases, J lost 4 bases, and 12 bases lay in between. The sample comprised blood. The chain employs TRBV28 and TRBJ1-1; unclear D gene. This clonotype originated in a woman aged 30 to 39 with Graves' ophthalmopathy. The CDR3 region is CASSLWGSLRTEAFF. CDR3 bases: TGTGCCAGCAGTTTATGGGGATCACTTCGCACTGAAGCTTTCTTT. Looking up the rest from reference TRBV28 and TRBJ1-1 gives the full variable domain: DVKVTQSSRYLVKRTGEKVFLECVQDMDHENMFWYRQDPGLGLRLIYFSYDVKMKEKGDIPEGYSVSREKKERFSLILESASTNQTSMYLCASSLWGSLRTEAFFGQGTRLTVV.